These 25 T cell receptor beta chains came from one sample sequenced in a study of blood T cell repertoires in COVID-19. Assay used: immunoSEQ multiplex PCR; TCRdb lists only in-frame clones, some missing. Of 90,000 or so clones listed, more than 65% are singletons. Sequenced sample: peripheral blood. Receptors were obtained from a man aged 80 or over with active or convalescent COVID-19.

This chain joins TRBV7-6 and TRBJ2-1, with TRBD2 matching over 8 bases. Germline CDR1 is SGHVS and CDR2 is FNYEAQ. This CDR3 has 15 amino acids. V lost 5 bases to trimming and J lost 4 bases; unmatched junction nucleotides: 7. The CDR3, as DNA: TGTGCCAGCAGCCCCGGGACTAGGGCTTACAATGAGCAGTTCTTC. Its translation is CASSPGTRAYNEQFF.

V is TRBV6-5 and J is TRBJ2-5, with 9 bases identical to TRBD2. CDR3 length: 14 amino acids. Germline V lookup: CDR1 MNHEY, CDR2 SVGAGI. The junction had 11 bases not matched to a gene; V was cut back by 7 bases and J by 8 bases. CDR3 nucleotide sequence: TGTGCCAGCACCGGGGTAGCGGGGGCCCACACCCAGTACTTC. Protein sequence: CASTGVAGAHTQYF.

The chain is built from TRBV24-1 and TRBJ1-2, with D possibly being TRBD1 (5 bases). The ends were cut back, 3 bases at V and 6 bases at J, with 10 bases in the middle. CDR1 is KGHDR and CDR2 is SFDVKD in the germline V gene. The CDR3 has 13 amino acids. In DNA, the CDR3 is TGTGCCACCAGTGATCACCGACAGCATGGCTACACCTTC. Its protein product is CATSDHRQHGYTF.

This clone was counted between two and nine times. The chain carries TRBV5-1 and TRBJ2-7, with 12 nucleotides matching TRBD1. Trimming removed 7 bases from V and 2 bases from J; junction bases left unmatched: 13. The V gene's germline CDR1 is SGHRS and CDR2 YFSETQ. The CDR3 has 17 amino acids. Here the CDR3 DNA reads TGCGCCAGCCGAGTATCCGGGACAGGGGGCCGAACCTACGAGCAGTACTTC. It encodes CASRVSGTGGRTYEQYF. Based on the CDR3 plus reference TRBV5-1 and TRBJ2-7, the full variable domain is KAGVTQTPRYLIKTRGQQVTLSCSPISGHRSVSWYQQTPGQGLQFLFEYFSETQRNKGNFPGRFSGRQFSNSRSEMNVSTLELGDSALYLCASRVSGTGGRTYEQYFGPGTRLTVT.

The CDR3 nucleotides are TGTGCCAGCAGCGCCGCTAATGCATGGGGGACAGGGGGACTCTCTGGGGCCAACGTCCTGACTTTC. Translation gives CASSAANAWGTGGLSGANVLTF. This chain connects TRBV9 to TRBJ2-6; 11 positions agree with TRBD1. This CDR3 contains 22 residues. CDR1 is SGDLS, CDR2 YYNGEE, per germline. The V and J ends lost 3 bases and 0 bases, in that order; junction bases with no gene match: 17.

The chain has TRBV5-1 and TRBJ2-1, with D perhaps matching TRBD2 (6 bases). The CDR3 extends over 15 amino acids. Germline V gives CDR1 SGHRS, CDR2 YFSETQ. V was cut by 0 bases and J by 0 bases, with 7 bases left in between. The CDR3 loop reads CASSLGDSSYNEQFF. The CDR3 DNA is TGCGCCAGCAGCTTGGGGGACTCCTCCTACAATGAGCAGTTCTTC.

The chain is built from TRBV18 and TRBJ1-5, with D perhaps matching TRBD1 (5 bases). Trimming removed 3 bases from V and 5 bases from J, with 11 bases in between. CDR1 KGHSH and CDR2 LQKENI come from the germline V gene. The CDR3 extends over 14 amino acids. CDR3 amino acids: CASSPVGGDQPQHF. CDR3 nucleotide sequence: TGTGCCAGCTCACCCGTCGGGGGGGATCAGCCCCAGCATTTT. The variable domain in full, completed from reference TRBV18 and TRBJ1-5, reads NAGVMQNPRHLVRRRGQEARLRCSPMKGHSHVYWYRQLPEEGLKFMVYLQKENIIDESGMPKERFSAEFPKEGPSILRIQQVVRGDSAAYFCASSPVGGDQPQHFGDGTRLSIL.

The CDR3 bases are TGTGCCAGCTCACCAGGACAGGGGATTAGGGGCGGCTACACCTTC. Translated, it gives CASSPGQGIRGGYTF. V gene TRBV18 combines with J gene TRBJ1-2; TRBD1 agrees at 9 bases. The CDR3 runs to 15 residues. The V gene's germline CDR1 is KGHSH and CDR2 LQKENI. V lost 2 bases and J lost 8; bases outside the gene matches: 9.

V gene TRBV6-5 combines with J gene TRBJ2-7; 7 nucleotides line up with TRBD1. V lost 5 bases and J lost 0; bases outside the gene matches: 4. Looked up from germline, CDR1 is MNHEY and CDR2 is SVGAGI. There are 14 residues in the CDR3. CDR3 region: CASSSRDSSYEQYF. The DNA for the CDR3 is TGTGCCAGCAGTAGCCGGGACAGCTCCTACGAGCAGTACTTC.

The chain links TRBV5-4 to TRBJ2-3, with a tentative D call TRBD2 (5 bases). In germline, CDR1 is SGHNT, CDR2 YYREEE (reference sequence). The V and J ends lost 5 bases and 5 bases respectively, with 12 bases between them. The CDR3 runs 13 residues. CDR3 nucleotides: TGTGCCAGCAGGGTCCTACTAGAAGATACGCAGTATTTT. The encoded protein is CASRVLLEDTQYF.

The CDR3 DNA reads as TGTGCCAGTAGGACAGGGCTAGGAAGAGTACGAGATCAGCCCCAGCATTTT. Its translation is CASRTGLGRVRDQPQHF. The gene calls are TRBV19 and TRBJ1-5; TRBD1 agrees at 7 bases. Germline V gene lookup returns CDR1 LNHDA and CDR2 SQIVND (reference sequence). CDR3 length: 17 residues. With V trimmed by 6 bases and J by 5 bases, 16 bases remained unmatched.

This rearrangement joins TRBV28 to TRBJ2-4; D remains ambiguous. Looked up from germline, CDR1 is MDHEN and CDR2 is SYDVKM. The V end lost 5 bases, the J end lost 0 bases, and 5 bases lay between the germline ends. The CDR3 sequence is 13 residues long. CDR3 sequence reads: CASSTLAKNIQYF. The CDR3 region has the DNA TGTGCCAGCAGTACTTTAGCCAAAAACATTCAGTACTTC.

V usage is TRBV19 and J usage is TRBJ1-5, with D uncertain. CDR1 and CDR2 (germline): LNHDA, SQIVND (reference sequence). CDR3 length: 15 residues. Deletions cut 2 bases from V and 2 bases from J, with 10 bases between. CDR3 amino acids: CASSIRPRGNQPQHF. CDR3 DNA sequence: TGTGCCAGTAGTATAAGGCCGCGGGGCAATCAGCCCCAGCATTTT.

The V and J genes are TRBV7-6 and TRBJ2-2, with a weak D call TRBD1 (6 bases). This CDR3 has 15 residues. Germline CDR1 reads SGHVS; CDR2 reads FNYEAQ. Trimming took 6 bases from V and 3 from J, leaving 14 bases between them. For the CDR3, the DNA is TGTGCCAGCAGTACCTCAGGGGTCCACACCGGGGAGCTGTTTTTT. It encodes CASSTSGVHTGELFF.

This clone was counted only a few times. This chain connects TRBV5-4 to TRBJ2-3; perhaps TRBD2 as D (6 bases). V was shortened by 5 bases and J by 6 bases, with 13 bases between the two germline ends. The V gene's germline CDR1 is SGHNT and CDR2 YYREEE (reference sequence). The CDR3 totals 13 residues. CDR3 bases: TGTGCCAGCAGGGGCGGGGCGGTGGATACGCAGTATTTT. It translates to CASRGGAVDTQYF.

The chain couples TRBV27 to TRBJ1-2; the D gene is possibly TRBD1 (6 bases). Per the germline V gene, CDR1 is MNHEY and CDR2 is SMNVEV (reference sequence). Trimming cost V 2 bases and J 7 bases, with 14 bases left between them. The length of the CDR3 is 14 residues. DNA for the CDR3: TGTGCCAGCAGTTTACTCCAGACAGGTGGTGGCTACACCTTC. Its protein is CASSLLQTGGGYTF.

The CDR3: CASSSPRRGRRTDTQYF. The CDR3 region has the DNA TGTGCCAGCAGCTCACCCAGACGGGGTCGCAGGACAGATACGCAGTATTTT. The chain combines TRBV7-3 with TRBJ2-3; possibly TRBD2 for D (5 bases). CDR1 SGHTA and CDR2 FQGTGA come from the germline V gene. Trimming cost V 4 bases and J 3 bases, with 20 bases left between them. The CDR3 has 17 amino acids.

The rearrangement joins TRBV19 to TRBJ1-1; D perhaps matches TRBD1 (5 bases). Germline V gene sequence: CDR1 LNHDA, CDR2 SQIVND (reference sequence). The CDR3 has 13 amino acids. V was pared by 6 bases and J by 6 bases, with 14 bases between. CDR3 residues: CASSRGGISEAFF. The CDR3 coding sequence is TGTGCCAGTAGCCGGGGGGGGATCTCTGAAGCTTTCTTT. The full variable domain, with the rest looked up from reference TRBV19 and TRBJ1-1, is DGGITQSPKYLFRKEGQNVTLSCEQNLNHDAMYWYRQDPGQGLRLIYYSQIVNDFQKGDIAEGYSVSREKKESFPLTVTSAQKNPTAFYLCASSRGGISEAFFGQGTRLTVV.

The rearrangement uses TRBV7-8 and TRBJ1-4, with D hard to call. CDR1 and CDR2 (germline): SGHVS, FQNEAQ. This CDR3 has 14 amino acids. The V end was cut by 0 bases, the J end by 3 bases, with 5 bases between. The DNA of the CDR3 is TGTGCCAGCAGCTTAGCTCAGGCTAATGAAAAACTGTTTTTT. This gives the protein CASSLAQANEKLFF.

The DNA for the CDR3 is TGTGCCAGCAGCGTAGCCCCTAGCGGGGGGGCCGGGGAGACCCAGTACTTC. This codes for CASSVAPSGGAGETQYF. The chain uses TRBV9 and TRBJ2-5, with TRBD2 identical over 12 bases. V shed 0 bases, J shed 5 bases, and the junction held 8 bases outside the gene matches. CDR3 size: 17 residues. CDR1 is SGDLS, CDR2 YYNGEE, per germline. The full variable domain, rest sourced from reference TRBV9 and TRBJ2-5, is DSGVTQTPKHLITATGQRVTLRCSPRSGDLSVYWYQQSLDQGLQFLIQYYNGEERAKGNILERFSAQQFPDLHSELNLSSLELGDSALYFCASSVAPSGGAGETQYFGPGTRLLVL.

The chain recombines TRBV28 with TRBJ1-5; a possible D gene is TRBD1 (5 bases). This CDR3 comprises 13 residues. Germline values: CDR1 MDHEN, CDR2 SYDVKM. V was shortened by 8 bases and J by 4 bases, with 12 bases between the two germline ends. The CDR3 spells CASRGTRNQPQHF. The CDR3 DNA reads TGTGCCAGCCGCGGGACCCGTAATCAGCCCCAGCATTTT.

V and J are TRBV21-1 and TRBJ1-2; the table's D gene call, TRBD1, was not cross checked with the DNA. TRBV21-1 is an annotated pseudogene. The CDR3 is 14 amino acids. The CDR3 DNA reads TGTGCCAGCAGCAATTCGACAGGGGGCTGTGGCTACACCTTC. Protein product: CASSNSTGGCGYTF.

Note on this clone: The same CDR3 is also encoded by other DNA sequences in this sample. The chain is built from TRBV19 and TRBJ1-1; D perhaps matches TRBD1 (5 bases). The V gene's germline CDR1 is LNHDA and CDR2 SQIVND (reference sequence). CDR3 length equals 14 residues. V was clipped by 6 bases and J by 4 bases, with 15 bases between them. The CDR3 nucleotides read TGTGCCAGTAGCATCGGGCCCGGGGGCACTGAAGCTTTCTTT. Translating gives CASSIGPGGTEAFF.

This chain links TRBV4-2 with TRBJ2-5, with TRBD2 identical over 9 bases. After removal of 0 bases from V and 3 bases from J, the junction contained 8 bases not matched to a gene. In germline, CDR1 is LGHNA, CDR2 YNFKEQ. The CDR3 loop spans 17 amino acids. The CDR3 reads CASSQEGSGGTKETQYF. CDR3 DNA sequence: TGTGCCAGCAGCCAAGAGGGTAGCGGGGGAACTAAAGAGACCCAGTACTTC.

The chain joins TRBV29-1 to TRBJ2-7; 13 nucleotides line up with TRBD2. The CDR3 totals 16 residues. Germline values: CDR1 SQVTM, CDR2 ANQGSEA. With 7 bases clipped from V and 1 base from J, the junction kept 10 bases outside the gene matches. The CDR3 DNA reads as TGCAGCGCTGGCACCGGACTAGCGGGGGTTTCCTACGAGCAGTACTTC. Translated: CSAGTGLAGVSYEQYF.